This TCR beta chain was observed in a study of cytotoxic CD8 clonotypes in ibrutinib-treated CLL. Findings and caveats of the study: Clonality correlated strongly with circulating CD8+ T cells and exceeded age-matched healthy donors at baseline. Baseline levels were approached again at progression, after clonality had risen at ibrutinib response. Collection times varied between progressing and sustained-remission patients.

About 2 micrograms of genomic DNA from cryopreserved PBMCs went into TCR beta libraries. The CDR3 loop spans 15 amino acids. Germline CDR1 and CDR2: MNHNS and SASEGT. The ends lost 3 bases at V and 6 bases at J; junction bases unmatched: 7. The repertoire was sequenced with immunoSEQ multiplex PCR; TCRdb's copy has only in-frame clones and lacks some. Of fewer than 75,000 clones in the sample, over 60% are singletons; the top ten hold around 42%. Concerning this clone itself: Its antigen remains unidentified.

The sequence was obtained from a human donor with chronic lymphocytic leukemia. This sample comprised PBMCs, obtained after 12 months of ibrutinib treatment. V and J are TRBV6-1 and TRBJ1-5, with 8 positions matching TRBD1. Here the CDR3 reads CASSDRQGLGQPQHF. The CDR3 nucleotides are TGTGCCAGCAGTGACCGACAGGGGTTAGGTCAGCCCCAGCATTTT.